Below are 21 T cell receptor beta chains sequenced from a single sample in a study of a mutant IDH1 vaccine in newly diagnosed glioma. Their antigens remain unidentified. Sequencing was performed with immunoSEQ multiplex PCR; in TCRdb, only in-frame clones are kept and a portion is missing. The repertoire holds tens of thousands of clones, with approximately 80% as singletons. As to time point: week 47, end of study. What each vaccine dose contained was 300 ug of mutant IDH1 20-mer peptide, accompanied by topical imiquimod. The material was PBMCs, obtained from a glioma patient whose treatment included an IDH1 peptide vaccine. These receptors were obtained from a man aged 35 to 55 with glioma.

The chain employs TRBV28 and TRBJ1-4; D gene ambiguous. Per germline, CDR1 MDHEN and CDR2 SYDVKM. CDR3 length equals 14 residues. Trimming stripped 2 bases from V and 9 bases from J, with 13 bases between. The CDR3 is CASSLVASGKKLFF. The CDR3 DNA follows: TGTGCCAGCAGTTTAGTGGCGTCGGGGAAAAAACTGTTTTTT.

V gene TRBV7-9 combines with J gene TRBJ2-3; 9 bases line up with TRBD2. The CDR3 is 15 residues long. The V gene end was trimmed by 4 bases and the J gene end by 0 bases; junction bases not matched to a gene: 2. The V gene's germline CDR1 is SEHNR and CDR2 FQNEAQ (reference sequence). The CDR3 bases are TGTGCCAGCAGCTCGAGCGGGGGGAGCACAGATACGCAGTATTTT. As protein: CASSSSGGSTDTQYF. Supplemented by reference TRBV7-9 and TRBJ2-3, the full variable domain reads DTGVSQNPRHKITKRGQNVTFRCDPISEHNRLYWYRQTLGQGPEFLTYFQNEAQLEKSRLLSDRFSAERPKGSFSTLEIQRTEQGDSAMYLCASSSSGGSTDTQYFGPGTRLTVL.

This clone has just a few counts. The rearrangement links TRBV4-2 to TRBJ1-4, with D possibly matching TRBD1 (5 bases). This CDR3 has 17 residues. Germline V gene data show CDR1 as LGHNA and CDR2 as YNFKEQ. V gave up 1 base and J gave up 4 bases, with 16 bases separating them. CDR3 sequence: CASSQVSIGGNNEKLFF. The CDR3 nucleotides are TGTGCCAGCAGCCAAGTTAGCATCGGGGGGAATAATGAAAAACTGTTTTTT.

CDR3 amino acids: CASSNRGTQYF. The DNA of the CDR3 is TGTGCCAGCAGCAACAGGGGAACCCAGTACTTC. This chain connects TRBV7-2 to TRBJ2-5, with TRBD1 matching 7 bases. The length of the CDR3 is 11 residues. The germline V gene encodes CDR1 SGHTA and CDR2 FQGNSA. J was trimmed by 8 bases and V by 5 bases; bases with no gene match: 2.

In regard to this clone: Other nucleotide sequences in the sample specify the same CDR3. The V call is TRBV7-2, the J call TRBJ2-1, with TRBD2 matching over 11 bases. The germline V gene encodes CDR1 SGHTA and CDR2 FQGNSA. The CDR3 runs 15 residues. The V and J ends lost 4 bases and 5 bases, in that order; junction bases with no gene match: 4. This chain's CDR3 is CASSSRLAGHNEQFF. CDR3 DNA sequence: TGTGCCAGCAGCTCCCGACTAGCGGGGCACAATGAGCAGTTCTTC.

The rearrangement joins TRBV6-4 to TRBJ2-1, with TRBD2 matching 12 bases. J was trimmed by 7 bases and V by 7 bases; bases with no gene match: 20. Germline CDR1 is MRHNA and CDR2 is SNTAGT. The CDR3 consists of 19 residues. The CDR3 bases are TGTGCCAGCAACTCTGGACTAGCGGGGCCAAATAAACCTCATAATGAGCAGTTCTTC. This codes for CASNSGLAGPNKPHNEQFF.

The V and J genes are TRBV27 and TRBJ1-5; 8 bases are a match to TRBD1. Germline assignment: CDR1 MNHEY and CDR2 SMNVEV (reference sequence). The CDR3 runs 14 residues. Germline trimming cut 3 bases from V and 9 bases from J; bases unmatched to any gene: 7. The DNA for the CDR3 is TGTGCCAGCAGTTTCGACAGGGGCGGTTCGCCCCAGCATTTT. It codes for CASSFDRGGSPQHF.

The chain combines TRBV29-1 with TRBJ2-7, with D hard to call. The germline V gene has CDR1 SQVTM and CDR2 ANQGSEA. The CDR3 is 11 amino acids. V was shortened by 4 bases and J by 4 bases, with 8 bases between the two germline ends. CDR3 sequence: CSVGAAYEQYF. Written as DNA, the CDR3 is TGCAGCGTTGGCGCCGCGTACGAGCAGTACTTC.

The CDR3 protein is CASSDPAEESKTDTQYF. The CDR3 DNA reads as TGTGCCAGCAGTGACCCTGCCGAAGAGTCGAAAACAGATACGCAGTATTTT. The chain is built from TRBV9 and TRBJ2-3; unclear D gene. Germline-derived CDR1 and CDR2 are SGDLS and YYNGEE. The CDR3 length is 17 residues. With 5 bases removed from V and 3 bases from J, the gap between germline ends came to 22 bases.

CDR3 loop: CASSQDLRGELFF. CDR3 sequence (DNA): TGTGCCAGCAGCCAAGATCTCCGCGGGGAGCTGTTTTTT. This chain connects TRBV14 to TRBJ2-2; D gene uncertain. CDR1 and CDR2 from the germline V gene are SGHDN and FVKESK. With 0 bases removed from V and 7 bases from J, the gap between germline ends came to 6 bases. The CDR3 totals 13 residues.

The CDR3 protein is CASSVGPYEQYF. CDR3 sequence (DNA): TGTGCCAGCAGCGTCGGACCCTACGAGCAGTACTTC. This chain joins TRBV5-6 and TRBJ2-7; D unresolved. V dropped 4 bases and J dropped 2 bases, with 7 bases sitting between them. Per the germline V gene, CDR1 is SGHDT and CDR2 is YYEEEE. This CDR3 spans 12 amino acids.

The chain carries TRBV7-2 and TRBJ2-5; D is perhaps TRBD1 or TRBD2 (5 bases each). With 8 bases removed from V and 5 bases from J, the gap between germline ends came to 15 bases. The CDR3 has 13 residues. CDR1 SGHTA and CDR2 FQGNSA come from the germline V gene. CDR3 DNA sequence: TGTGCCAGCGCTGGGGGATGGGGGGAGACCCAGTACTTC. It encodes CASAGGWGETQYF.

The gene calls are TRBV7-2 and TRBJ2-7; possible D gene TRBD2, 6 bases. V lost 2 bases and J lost 6, with 11 bases in between. Per germline, CDR1 SGHTA and CDR2 FQGNSA. The CDR3 has 13 residues. The CDR3 loop reads CASSLPGEIEQYF. For the CDR3, the DNA is TGTGCCAGCAGCTTACCGGGGGAGATCGAGCAGTACTTC. The whole variable domain, filled in from reference TRBV7-2 and TRBJ2-7, reads GAGVSQSPSNKVTEKGKDVELRCDPISGHTALYWYRQSLGQGLEFLIYFQGNSAPDKSGLPSDRFSAERTGGSVSTLTIQRTQQEDSAVYLCASSLPGEIEQYFGPGTRLTVT.

The chain joins TRBV7-9 to TRBJ2-7, with a tentative D call TRBD2 (6 bases). The germline V gene has CDR1 SEHNR and CDR2 FQNEAQ (reference sequence). This CDR3 region has 14 residues. V lost 5 bases, J lost 3 bases, and 14 bases lay in between. CDR3 DNA: TGTGCCAGCAGCCCGACTAGTATTAGCTACGAGCAGTACTTC. Encoded protein: CASSPTSISYEQYF.

The CDR3 nucleotides read TGTGCCAGCAGCTTTGCCGGGACGGTGAACACTGAAGCTTTCTTT. Its protein product is CASSFAGTVNTEAFF. This chain joins TRBV11-2 and TRBJ1-1, with D perhaps TRBD1 (5 bases). The CDR3 is 15 residues long. Between the trimmed V and J ends, which lost 3 bases and 0 bases, there was a span of 11 bases. Germline-derived CDR1 and CDR2 are SGHAT and FQNNGV.

This clone appeared a single time. This chain joins TRBV11-2 and TRBJ2-3; the D is unclear. From germline, CDR1 is SGHAT and CDR2 FQNNGV. The CDR3 runs to 14 residues. Trimming pared 2 bases from V and 1 base from J, leaving 7 bases between. CDR3 sequence reads: CASSLHYRTDTQYF. CDR3 in DNA: TGTGCCAGCAGCTTACACTACCGCACAGATACGCAGTATTTT.

This rearrangement joins TRBV29-1 to TRBJ1-1; D is unclear. The germline V and J ends were trimmed by 4 bases and 1 base, with 7 bases remaining between them. The CDR3 is 12 amino acids. Germline-derived CDR1 and CDR2 are SQVTM and ANQGSEA. CDR3 nucleotide sequence: TGCAGCGTTGTAGAAGGGAACACTGAAGCTTTCTTT. It encodes CSVVEGNTEAFF.

This clone has a handful of counts. V and J are TRBV6-5 and TRBJ2-7; TRBD1 or TRBD2 may be the D gene (5 bases each). Germline values: CDR1 MNHEY, CDR2 SVGAGI. The ends were cut back, 8 bases at V and 4 bases at J, with 18 bases in the middle. There are 14 residues in the CDR3. The CDR3 here is CASATGPGTYEQYF. DNA of the CDR3: TGTGCCAGCGCCACCGGCCCCGGGACGTACGAGCAGTACTTC.

V usage is TRBV5-4 and J usage is TRBJ1-2, with no clear D. CDR3 size: 16 residues. Trimming cost V 2 bases and J 5 bases, with 19 bases left between them. The germline V gene has CDR1 SGHNT and CDR2 YYREEE (reference sequence). CDR3 protein: CASSFLGWAGTYGYTF. In DNA form, the CDR3 reads TGTGCCAGCAGCTTCCTGGGCTGGGCAGGCACTTATGGCTACACCTTC.

The J gene is TRBJ2-1, the V gene TRBV30; 9 bases align to TRBD1. J gave up 0 bases and V 3 bases, and 6 bases lay outside the gene matches. The CDR3 has 16 residues. CDR1 and CDR2 (germline): GTSNPN, SVGIG (reference sequence). The CDR3 protein is CAWSRDRVGSYNEQFF. In DNA form, the CDR3 reads TGTGCCTGGAGCCGGGACAGGGTTGGCTCCTACAATGAGCAGTTCTTC.

The chain is built from TRBV27 and TRBJ1-5; 9 bases align to TRBD1. The CDR3 has 16 residues. V shed 6 bases and J 5 bases; nucleotides not matched to a gene: 11. Germline CDR1 reads MNHEY; CDR2 reads SMNVEV (reference sequence). The CDR3 region is CASSSGTGPLDQPQHF. As DNA, the CDR3 is TGTGCCAGCAGCTCCGGGACAGGGCCCCTCGATCAGCCCCAGCATTTT.